The 5 T cell receptor beta chains listed next were all sequenced from one sample in a study of cytomegalovirus exposure and HLA in healthy donors. 60 Vbeta and 13 Jbeta primers were used in PCR. TCRdb's copy holds only in-frame clones and misses some; the assay was immunoSEQ multiplex PCR. The sample has about 160,000 clones, 70% to 85% seen once. What was sequenced was PBMCs. The receptors come from a middle-aged man in good health and CMV-seronegative.

V and J are TRBV28 and TRBJ2-7; 7 nucleotides match TRBD2. Germline loops: CDR1 MDHEN, CDR2 SYDVKM. With V trimmed by 7 bases and J by 7 bases, 13 bases remained unmatched. The length of the CDR3 is 14 residues. In nucleotides, the CDR3 is TGTGCCAGCAACCCACTAGCGCTCTCTACGGAGCAGTACTTC. Protein sequence: CASNPLALSTEQYF.

This clone has just one count. The V and J genes are TRBV28 and TRBJ1-2; no definite D call. The V end lost 3 bases, the J end lost 0 bases, and 5 bases lay between the germline ends. This CDR3 has 13 residues. Germline V CDR1 and CDR2: MDHEN, SYDVKM. The CDR3 region is CASSLTTNYGYTF. Written as DNA, the CDR3 is TGTGCCAGCAGTTTGACAACTAACTATGGCTACACCTTC.

About this clone itself: The junction differs from germline at one of its ends, possibly a read error. This chain joins TRBV7-9 and TRBJ1-4; tentative D call: TRBD1 (6 bases). Germline V gene sequence: CDR1 SEHNR, CDR2 FQNEAQ (reference sequence). This CDR3 comprises 15 residues. CDR3 amino acids: CSSSLAGAYPEKLFF. Written as DNA, the CDR3 is TGTTCCAGCAGCTTAGCGGGGGCTTACCCTGAAAAACTGTTTTTT.

V is TRBV19 and J is TRBJ2-1, with 7 bases that match TRBD2. Per germline, CDR1 LNHDA and CDR2 SQIVND (reference sequence). This CDR3 region has 19 residues. V shed 0 bases and J 6 bases; nucleotides not matched to a gene: 17. The DNA for the CDR3 is TGTGCCAGTAGTATAGATTGGTCGGCTAGCGGAACGCGGGGCAATGAGCAGTTCTTC. Translated, it gives CASSIDWSASGTRGNEQFF.

The chain couples TRBV2 to TRBJ1-1; D is ambiguous. V lost 6 bases, J lost 2 bases, and 7 bases lay in between. CDR3 length: 12 residues. Germline V gene lookup returns CDR1 SNHLY and CDR2 FYNNEI. CDR3 protein: CASRWTNTEAFF. The CDR3 nucleotides are TGTGCCAGCAGGTGGACTAACACTGAAGCTTTCTTT. Based on the CDR3 plus reference TRBV2 and TRBJ1-1, the full variable domain is EPEVTQTPSHQVTQMGQEVILRCVPISNHLYFYWYRQILGQKVEFLVSFYNNEISEKSEIFDDQFSVERPDGSNFTLKIRSTKLEDSAMYFCASRWTNTEAFFGQGTRLTVV.